This TCR beta chain was sequenced in a study of CD8 T cells in ankylosing spondylitis. General study points: Made up of 7 to 9 highly homologous variants, a TCR beta motif appeared characteristic of ankylosing spondylitis blood.

Using its own MiXCR run on the 5' RACE reads, TCRdb lists one record per CDR3 protein. This sample has some 240,000 distinct CDR3 sequences; roughly 25% occur once, and the top ten carry about 0.6%. With respect to this clonotype: Its matching antigen is unknown.

With 10 bases clipped from V and 2 bases from J, the junction kept 5 bases outside the gene matches. The CDR3 length is 14 residues. CDR1 and CDR2 (germline): MNHNS, SASEGT. Material for sequencing was blood, either unsorted or a sorted T cell fraction (not recorded which). The clonotype originates from a male donor with ankylosing spondylitis or in good health (not recorded which). This sequence joins TRBV6-1 and TRBJ2-3; 11 positions agree with TRBD2. The CDR3 region is CATLTSGDTDTQYF. CDR3 nucleotides: TGTGCCACCCTGACTAGCGGGGACACAGATACGCAGTATTTT.